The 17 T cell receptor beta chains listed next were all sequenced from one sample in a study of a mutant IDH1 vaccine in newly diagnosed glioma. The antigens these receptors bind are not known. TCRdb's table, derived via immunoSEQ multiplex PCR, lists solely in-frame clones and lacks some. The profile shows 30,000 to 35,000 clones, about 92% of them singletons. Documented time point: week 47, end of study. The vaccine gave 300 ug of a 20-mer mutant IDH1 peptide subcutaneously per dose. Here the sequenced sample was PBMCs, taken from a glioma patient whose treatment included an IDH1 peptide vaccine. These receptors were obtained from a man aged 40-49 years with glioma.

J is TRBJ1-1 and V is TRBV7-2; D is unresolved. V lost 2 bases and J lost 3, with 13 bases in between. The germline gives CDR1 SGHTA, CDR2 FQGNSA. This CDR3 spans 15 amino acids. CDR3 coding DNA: TGTGCCAGCAGCTTACGTCGGGGATGGGACACTGAAGCTTTCTTT. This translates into CASSLRRGWDTEAFF.

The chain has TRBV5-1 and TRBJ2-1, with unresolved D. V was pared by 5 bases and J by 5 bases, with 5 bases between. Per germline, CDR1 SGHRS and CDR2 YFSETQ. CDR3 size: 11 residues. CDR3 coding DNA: TGCGCCAGCAGGAGCCACAATGAGCAGTTCTTC. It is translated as CASRSHNEQFF.

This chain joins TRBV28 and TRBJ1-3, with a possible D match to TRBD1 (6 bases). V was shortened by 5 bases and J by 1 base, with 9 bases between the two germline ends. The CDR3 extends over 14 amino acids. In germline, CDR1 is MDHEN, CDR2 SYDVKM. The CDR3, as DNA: TGTGCCAGCAGTCGTACAGGGTCTGGAAACACCATATATTTT. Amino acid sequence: CASSRTGSGNTIYF.

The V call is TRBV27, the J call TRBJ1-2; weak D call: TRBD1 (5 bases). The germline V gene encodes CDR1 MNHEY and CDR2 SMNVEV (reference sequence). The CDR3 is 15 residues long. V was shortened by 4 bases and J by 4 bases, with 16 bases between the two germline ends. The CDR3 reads CASSSFSGLIYGYTF. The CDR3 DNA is TGTGCCAGCAGTTCCTTTTCAGGGCTTATCTATGGCTACACCTTC.

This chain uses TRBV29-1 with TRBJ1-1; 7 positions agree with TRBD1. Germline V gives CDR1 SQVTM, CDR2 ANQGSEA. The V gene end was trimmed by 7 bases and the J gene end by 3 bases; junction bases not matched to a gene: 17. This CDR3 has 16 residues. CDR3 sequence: CSDVPLLQGIYTEAFF. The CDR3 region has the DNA TGCAGCGACGTCCCTTTACTACAGGGGATCTACACTGAAGCTTTCTTT.

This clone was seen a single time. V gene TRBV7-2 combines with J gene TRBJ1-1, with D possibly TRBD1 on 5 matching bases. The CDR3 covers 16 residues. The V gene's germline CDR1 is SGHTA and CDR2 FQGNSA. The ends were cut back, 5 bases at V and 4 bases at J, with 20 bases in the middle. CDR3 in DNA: TGTGCCAGCAGCCCACCAGCTCGGGGGTTGGGCACTGAAGCTTTCTTT. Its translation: CASSPPARGLGTEAFF.

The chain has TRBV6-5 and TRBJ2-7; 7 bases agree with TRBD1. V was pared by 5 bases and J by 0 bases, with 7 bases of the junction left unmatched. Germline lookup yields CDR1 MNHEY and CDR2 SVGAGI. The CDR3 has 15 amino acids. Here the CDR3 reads CASSGRQGSSYEQYF. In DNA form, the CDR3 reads TGTGCCAGCAGTGGTCGACAGGGTAGCTCCTACGAGCAGTACTTC.

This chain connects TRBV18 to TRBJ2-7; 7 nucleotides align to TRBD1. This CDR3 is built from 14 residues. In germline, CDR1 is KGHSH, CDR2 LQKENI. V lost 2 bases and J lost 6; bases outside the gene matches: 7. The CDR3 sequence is CASSPRQGLGEQYV. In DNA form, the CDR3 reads TGTGCCAGCTCACCAAGACAGGGTTTGGGCGAGCAGTACGTC.

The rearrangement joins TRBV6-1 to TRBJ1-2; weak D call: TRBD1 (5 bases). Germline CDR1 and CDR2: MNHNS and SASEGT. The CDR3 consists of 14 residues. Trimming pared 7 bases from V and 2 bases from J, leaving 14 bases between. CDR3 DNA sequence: TGTGCCAGCAACTATCAGACAGTCAACTATGGCTACACCTTC. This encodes CASNYQTVNYGYTF.

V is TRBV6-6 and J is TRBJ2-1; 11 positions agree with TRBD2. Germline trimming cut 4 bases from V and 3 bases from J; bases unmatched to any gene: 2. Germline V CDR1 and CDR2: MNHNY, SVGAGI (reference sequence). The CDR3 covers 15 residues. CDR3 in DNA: TGTGCCAGCAGTTTAGCGGGAGGGGACTACAATGAGCAGTTCTTC. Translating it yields CASSLAGGDYNEQFF.

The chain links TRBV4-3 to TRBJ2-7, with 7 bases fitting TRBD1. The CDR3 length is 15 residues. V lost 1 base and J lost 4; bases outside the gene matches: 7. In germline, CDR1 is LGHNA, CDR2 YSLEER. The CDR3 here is CASSQVIGGGYEQYF. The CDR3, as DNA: TGCGCCAGCAGCCAAGTTATAGGGGGCGGGTACGAGCAGTACTTC.

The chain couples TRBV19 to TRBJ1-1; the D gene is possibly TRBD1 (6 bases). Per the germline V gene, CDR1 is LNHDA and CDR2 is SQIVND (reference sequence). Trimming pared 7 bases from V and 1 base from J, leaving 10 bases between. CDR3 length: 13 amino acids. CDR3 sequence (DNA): TGTGCCAGTACCTCGACAGGGAACACTGAAGCTTTCTTT. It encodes CASTSTGNTEAFF.

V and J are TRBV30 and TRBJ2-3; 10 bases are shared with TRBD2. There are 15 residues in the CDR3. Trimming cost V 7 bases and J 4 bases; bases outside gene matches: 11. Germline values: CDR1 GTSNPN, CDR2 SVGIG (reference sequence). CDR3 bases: TGTGCCTTAAGTAGACTAGCGGGTCGTCCAGATACGCAGTATTTT. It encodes CALSRLAGRPDTQYF.

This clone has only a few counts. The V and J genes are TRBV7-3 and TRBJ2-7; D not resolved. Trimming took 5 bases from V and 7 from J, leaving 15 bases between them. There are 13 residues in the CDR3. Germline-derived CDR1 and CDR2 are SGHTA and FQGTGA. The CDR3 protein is CASSATWVWEQYF. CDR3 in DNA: TGTGCCAGCAGCGCCACGTGGGTATGGGAGCAGTACTTC.

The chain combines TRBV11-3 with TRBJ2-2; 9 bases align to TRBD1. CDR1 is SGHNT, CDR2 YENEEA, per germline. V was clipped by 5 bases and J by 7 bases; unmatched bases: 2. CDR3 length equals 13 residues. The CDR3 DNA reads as TGTGCCAGCAGCACGACAGGGGGCGGGGAGCTGTTTTTT. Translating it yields CASSTTGGGELFF.

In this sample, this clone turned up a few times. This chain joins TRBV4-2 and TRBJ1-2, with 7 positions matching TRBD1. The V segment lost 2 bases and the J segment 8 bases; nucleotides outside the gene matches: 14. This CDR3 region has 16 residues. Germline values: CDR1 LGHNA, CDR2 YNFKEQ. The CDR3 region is CASSQSPGRGEEGYTF. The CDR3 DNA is TGTGCCAGCAGCCAATCCCCCGGCAGGGGGGAGGAGGGCTACACCTTC.

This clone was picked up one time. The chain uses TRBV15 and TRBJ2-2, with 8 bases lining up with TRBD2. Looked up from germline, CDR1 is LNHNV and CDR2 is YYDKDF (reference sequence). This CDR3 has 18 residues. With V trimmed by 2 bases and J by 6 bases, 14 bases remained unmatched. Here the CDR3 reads CATSRQRVGLGEPGELFF. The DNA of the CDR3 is TGTGCCACCAGCAGACAAAGGGTGGGACTAGGCGAGCCCGGGGAGCTGTTTTTT.